The 26 T cell receptor beta chains reported below all come from one sample, sequenced in a study of kidney transplant recipient with SARS-CoV-2 infection. In TCRdb, the reads were re-called with MiXCR into one record per CDR3 protein. The data hold 200,000 to 300,000 distinct CDR3 sequences, with about 28% observed a single time. The sample was a blood sample, taken at baseline and around day 120 from a kidney transplant recipient. The receptor source for this set is a male patient in his 30s who had COVID-19 and was a kidney transplant recipient. Some T cells may arise from the graft donor.

Concerning this clonotype: This sequence may be a read error, since a much larger clone differs from it by one base. This sequence joins TRBV10-1 and TRBJ1-2; D remains unclear. Trimming left V 5 bases short and J 4 bases short, with 23 bases between. The CDR3 loop spans 17 amino acids. Germline CDR1 reads WNHNN; CDR2 reads SYGVQD (reference sequence). The DNA for the CDR3 is TGCGCCAGCAGTAGACTGAGAGGATCGCGAAAGACCTATGGCTACACCTTC. It codes for CASSRLRGSRKTYGYTF.

This clonotype came up many times. V usage is TRBV4-2 and J usage is TRBJ2-2, with D tentatively TRBD2 (5 bases). The CDR3 is 16 amino acids. V was trimmed by 0 bases and J by 0 bases, leaving 8 bases between them. In germline, CDR1 is LGHNA, CDR2 YNFKEQ. CDR3 amino acids: CASSQEVGANTGELFF. For the CDR3, the DNA is TGTGCCAGCAGCCAAGAAGTCGGGGCGAACACCGGGGAGCTGTTTTTT.

This clonotype was found many times. J is TRBJ1-4 and V is TRBV6-5; TRBD1 agrees at 11 bases. Trimming removed 6 bases from V and 10 bases from J; junction bases left unmatched: 4. The CDR3 sequence is 13 residues long. Germline-derived CDR1 and CDR2 are MNHEY and SVGAGI. CDR3 in DNA: TGTGCCAGCAGCTGGGGGACAGGGGGAAAACTGTTTTTT. Its translation: CASSWGTGGKLFF.

Points on this clonotype: This may be a read error, as it is one base from a much larger clone. The missing conserved phenylalanine or tryptophan at the end of this CDR3 makes a read error likely. The chain is built from TRBV5-6 and TRBJ2-4; the match to TRBD1 covers 10 bases. The CDR3 sequence is 16 residues long. Germline CDR1 reads SGHDT; CDR2 reads YYEEEE. Germline trimming cut 3 bases from V and 13 bases from J; bases unmatched to any gene: 16. CDR3 nucleotide sequence: TGTGCCAGCAGCTGGTCAAGGACAGGGGGTACTACGCAGCAGTACTCC. Encoded protein: CASSWSRTGGTTQQYS.

This clonotype was found many times. The chain joins TRBV20-1 to TRBJ1-2; D is uncertain. The CDR3 contains 13 residues. Germline CDR1 DFQATT, CDR2 SNEGSKA (reference sequence). V lost 1 base and J 4 bases, leaving 10 bases between the germline ends. This CDR3 reads CSARVEKGYGYTF. In nucleotides, the CDR3 is TGCAGTGCTAGAGTGGAGAAAGGCTATGGCTACACCTTC.

On this clonotype: A much larger clone lies one base from this, so it may be a read error. V and J are TRBV6-5 and TRBJ1-3; 7 bases match TRBD1. The CDR3 contains 15 residues. The germline gives CDR1 MNHEY, CDR2 SVGAGI. Unmatched junction bases numbered 8, after V lost 4 bases and J lost 5 bases. The CDR3 nucleotides are TGTGCCAGCAGTTTTGTTTCGACAGGGAGAAACACCATATATTTT. Encoded protein: CASSFVSTGRNTIYF.

This clonotype was seen repeatedly, ten times or more. The chain links TRBV6-1 to TRBJ2-7, with 8 bases fitting TRBD2. The CDR3 totals 14 residues. The J segment lost 6 bases and the V segment lost 1 base, leaving 5 bases of the junction unmatched. In germline, CDR1 is MNHNS, CDR2 SASEGT. CDR3 in amino acids: CASSEGGRPSEQYF. As DNA, the CDR3 is TGTGCCAGCAGTGAAGGCGGGAGGCCTTCCGAGCAGTACTTC.

Note on this clonotype: One base away lies a much larger clone, so this may be a sequencing read error. The chain links TRBV6-5 to TRBJ1-5; unclear D gene. The CDR3 is 12 residues long. Germline CDR1 MNHEY, CDR2 SVGAGI. The CDR3 is CTSSYPGQPQHF. The CDR3 DNA follows: TGTACCAGCAGTTACCCCGGGCAGCCCCAGCATTTT.

As concerns this clonotype: One base away lies a much larger clone, so this may be a sequencing read error. The genes are TRBV9 and TRBJ1-2; no definite D call. CDR3 size: 16 residues. Germline CDR1 is SGDLS and CDR2 is YYNGEE. Trimming removed 6 bases from V and 4 bases from J, with 22 bases in between. CDR3 bases: TGTGCCAGCAACGCCGGGTACTCAAGAAAGACCTATGGCTACACCTTC. Encoded protein: CASNAGYSRKTYGYTF.

This clonotype has ten or more counts. The J gene is TRBJ1-5, the V gene TRBV28, with 7 bases fitting TRBD1. The V gene end was trimmed by 6 bases and the J gene end by 0 bases; junction bases not matched to a gene: 5. The CDR3 runs to 15 residues. Germline CDR1 is MDHEN and CDR2 is SYDVKM. The CDR3 DNA sequence: TGTGCCAGCAGCCTGACAGGGAATAGCAATCAGCCCCAGCATTTT. This gives the protein CASSLTGNSNQPQHF.

This clonotype appeared many times. The gene calls are TRBV23-1 and TRBJ1-2, with D possibly matching TRBD1 (5 bases). TRBV23-1 is classed as an ORF, of uncertain function. CDR3 size: 15 residues. V lost 0 bases and J 5 bases, leaving 13 bases between the germline ends. CDR3 protein: CASSQSKRGSYGYTF. The CDR3 DNA is TGCGCCAGCAGTCAATCGAAGAGGGGCTCATATGGCTACACCTTC.

About this clonotype itself: An end of the junction does not agree with germline; a read error may underlie this. The rearrangement uses TRBV27 and TRBJ1-5, with 8 bases fitting TRBD1. Germline lookup yields CDR1 MNHEY and CDR2 SMNVEV (reference sequence). The CDR3 totals 13 residues. The CDR3 nucleotides read TGTGCCAACAGTCGACAGGGGAATCAGCCCCAGCATTTT. Translating gives CANSRQGNQPQHF.

With regard to this clonotype: A much larger clone is a single base away; this may be a read error. J is TRBJ2-1 and V is TRBV7-2; a weak D match, TRBD2 (5 bases). CDR3 length equals 14 residues. In germline, CDR1 is SGHTA, CDR2 FQGNSA. CDR3 residues: CVSSLPSLVGKQFF. In nucleotides, the CDR3 is TGTGTCAGCAGCTTACCCTCACTAGTGGGCAAGCAGTTCTTC.

The sample holds many counts of this clonotype. The J gene is TRBJ1-6, the V gene TRBV20-1, with TRBD1 identical over 9 bases. CDR1 is DFQATT, CDR2 SNEGSKA, per germline (reference sequence). CDR3 length equals 14 residues. V lost 6 bases, J lost 7 bases, and 7 bases stayed unmatched. The CDR3 loop is CSASDRGGNSPLHF. In nucleotides, the CDR3 is TGCAGTGCCTCGGACAGGGGAGGGAATTCACCCCTCCACTTT.

This clonotype has more than one count but fewer than ten. This rearrangement joins TRBV10-3 to TRBJ2-3; D is unresolved. The germline V and J ends were trimmed by 4 bases and 3 bases, with 17 bases remaining between them. The CDR3 has 16 residues. Per germline, CDR1 ENHRY and CDR2 SYGVKD. For the CDR3, the DNA is TGTGCCATCAGTGCGCCTCCTGGCGGAAATACAGATACGCAGTATTTT. It translates to CAISAPPGGNTDTQYF.

This clonotype was counted at least ten times. A much larger clone lies a single base off, so this may be a read error. The chain employs TRBV20-1 and TRBJ2-7, with D perhaps TRBD2 (6 bases). Germline V gives CDR1 DFQATT, CDR2 SNEGSKA (reference sequence). The CDR3 is 12 residues long. The germline V and J ends were trimmed by 0 bases and 4 bases, with 7 bases remaining between them. The CDR3 region has the DNA TGCAGTGCTAGAGATCGGGAGTACGAGCAGTACTTC. This translates into CSARDREYEQYF.

The count of this clonotype is one. A read error may explain this, as a much larger clone is one base away. This chain links TRBV30 with TRBJ1-2; D is unresolved. The CDR3 totals 14 residues. CDR1 and CDR2 from the germline V gene are GTSNPN and SVGIG (reference sequence). The CDR3 region has the DNA TGTGACTGGAGCGAAAACTACCCTCTGCGTGGCTACACCTTC. It is translated as CDWSENYPLRGYTF.

The table lists this clonotype with many counts. This chain links TRBV20-1 with TRBJ2-2, with 8 bases matching TRBD2. V lost 0 bases and J lost 1; bases outside the gene matches: 4. Germline lookup yields CDR1 DFQATT and CDR2 SNEGSKA (reference sequence). CDR3 length: 16 residues. Here the CDR3 reads CSARDLAGGNTGELFF. The DNA for the CDR3 is TGCAGTGCTAGAGATCTGGCGGGAGGGAACACCGGGGAGCTGTTTTTT.

As to this clonotype: One base away lies a much larger clone, so this may be a sequencing read error. This chain connects TRBV7-2 to TRBJ1-4, with D maybe TRBD1 (6 bases). V lost 4 bases and J lost 8, with 17 bases in between. Germline V gene data show CDR1 as SGHTA and CDR2 as FQGNSA. The CDR3 has 15 residues. Written as DNA, the CDR3 is TGTGCCAGCAGCTCCGTCCAGGGGTGGGACGAAAAACTGTTTTTT. Encoded protein: CASSSVQGWDEKLFF.

Concerning this clonotype itself: One end of the junction varies from germline; a read error may be responsible. This chain uses TRBV4-3 with TRBJ1-5; D is unresolved. The length of the CDR3 is 15 residues. Germline loops: CDR1 LGHNA, CDR2 YSLEER. The DNA of the CDR3 is TGCGTCAGCAACCAAGCGGCCCTCGGGGATCAGCCCCAGCATTTT. It specifies CVSNQAALGDQPQHF.

This clonotype has a handful of counts. The V gene is TRBV28, the J gene TRBJ1-6; 7 bases are a match to TRBD1. CDR3 size: 14 residues. Unmatched junction bases numbered 3, after V lost 1 base and J lost 9 bases. CDR1 MDHEN and CDR2 SYDVKM come from the germline V gene. The CDR3, as DNA: TGTGCCAGCAGTTTATCCAGGGGGAGTTCACCCCTCCACTTT. This gives the protein CASSLSRGSSPLHF.

This clonotype has more than one count but fewer than ten. V is TRBV6-5 and J is TRBJ1-1, with TRBD1 matching 8 bases. The CDR3 has 17 residues. Germline V CDR1 and CDR2: MNHEY, SVGAGI. After removal of 0 bases from V and 1 base from J, the junction contained 7 bases not matched to a gene. The CDR3 spells CASSYSNRGERNTEAFF. The CDR3 DNA sequence: TGTGCCAGCAGTTACTCGAACAGGGGGGAACGGAACACTGAAGCTTTCTTT.

In the case of this clonotype: This could be a read error, since a much larger clone is one nucleotide away. This chain links TRBV19 with TRBJ1-2; D gene uncertain. CDR1 and CDR2 from the germline V gene are LNHDA and SQIVND (reference sequence). With 5 bases removed from V and 4 bases from J, the gap between germline ends came to 23 bases. This CDR3 is built from 17 residues. The CDR3 region has the DNA TGTGCCAGTAGTTGCGGTCAGACAAGTCGAAAGACCTATGGCTACACCTTC. Translation: CASSCGQTSRKTYGYTF.

Remarks on this clonotype: A far larger clone is off by one base, so a read error is likely. The J gene is TRBJ2-7, the V gene TRBV7-6; weak D call: TRBD1 (6 bases). CDR1 and CDR2 (germline): SGHVS, FNYEAQ. CDR3 length equals 13 residues. The CDR3 reads CASSLGDNYEQHF. As DNA, the CDR3 is TGTGCCAGCAGCTTAGGGGACAATTACGAGCAGCACTTC.

This clonotype was seen many times. The chain is built from TRBV30 and TRBJ1-3, with no clear D. The CDR3 spans 15 residues. V lost 3 bases, J lost 3 bases, and 15 bases lay in between. Germline V gene data show CDR1 as GTSNPN and CDR2 as SVGIG (reference sequence). The CDR3 spells CAWRAEGFVGNTIYF. The CDR3, as DNA: TGTGCCTGGAGGGCCGAGGGCTTCGTTGGAAACACCATATATTTT.

This clonotype was detected ten times or more. The V call is TRBV6-1, the J call TRBJ1-1; D possibly corresponds to TRBD1 (6 bases). This CDR3 region has 15 residues. Germline lookup yields CDR1 MNHNS and CDR2 SASEGT. The V end lost 1 base, the J end lost 0 bases, and 9 bases lay between the germline ends. The chain's CDR3 is CASSEGTDLNTEAFF. The CDR3 coding sequence is TGTGCCAGCAGTGAAGGGACAGACTTGAACACTGAAGCTTTCTTT.